The clone carrying this T cell receptor (beta chain) was seen a few times. Its specificity is unknown. This entry comes from a study of CD8 T cells in ankylosing spondylitis. Germline loops: CDR1 SQVTM, CDR2 ANQGSEA. V gave up 7 bases and J gave up 1 base, with 14 bases separating them. The CDR3 length is 15 residues. Study results and caveats: Significantly higher representation of disease-linked clones was reported for matched ankylosing spondylitis synovial fluid. Disease-linked clones had a CD8+ phenotype and relatively low frequency in peripheral blood. Earlier literature documents some of the motif variants in reactive arthritis synovial fluid and blood. For ankylosing spondylitis blood, a TCR beta motif of eight or nine highly homologous variants appeared characteristic.

Using its own MiXCR run on the 5' RACE reads, TCRdb lists one record per CDR3 protein. Of some 350,000 distinct CDR3 sequences in the sample, roughly 15% were seen once. Sequencing input: blood, either unsorted or a sorted T cell fraction (not recorded which). The source of this sequence is a male donor with ankylosing spondylitis or in good health (not recorded which). The chain has TRBV29-1 and TRBJ2-6, with D maybe TRBD1 (8 bases). Here the CDR3 reads CSAGQGGSGANVLTF. DNA for the CDR3: TGCAGCGCTGGACAGGGAGGGTCTGGGGCCAACGTCCTGACTTTC. The full variable domain, its missing parts supplied by reference TRBV29-1 and TRBJ2-6, is SAVISQKPSRDICQRGTSLTIQCQVDSQVTMMFWYRQQPGQSLTLIATANQGSEATYESGFVIDKFPISRPNLTFSTLTVSNMSPEDSSIYLCSAGQGGSGANVLTFGAGSRLTVL.